Given below is one T cell receptor (beta chain) in context. TCRdb's copy holds only in-frame clones and misses some; the assay was immunoSEQ multiplex PCR. In the table there are tens of thousands of clones, 80% to 90% of which are singletons. This entry comes from a study of blood T cell repertoires in COVID-19. Overall study context: Nucleic acid was either cDNA or gDNA, and it came from T cells, B-cell-depleted T cells, or PBMCs.

CDR1 and CDR2 from the germline V gene are MNHNS and SASEGT. This CDR3 region has 14 residues. V lost 4 bases and J lost 5; bases outside the gene matches: 3. The V call is TRBV6-1, the J call TRBJ2-2, with TRBD2 matching over 8 bases. The sequenced material came from peripheral blood. This receptor was taken from a man in his forties with acute or convalescent COVID-19. The CDR3 loop is CASSVAGSTGELFF. The CDR3 bases are TGTGCCAGCAGTGTAGCGGGGAGTACCGGGGAGCTGTTTTTT.